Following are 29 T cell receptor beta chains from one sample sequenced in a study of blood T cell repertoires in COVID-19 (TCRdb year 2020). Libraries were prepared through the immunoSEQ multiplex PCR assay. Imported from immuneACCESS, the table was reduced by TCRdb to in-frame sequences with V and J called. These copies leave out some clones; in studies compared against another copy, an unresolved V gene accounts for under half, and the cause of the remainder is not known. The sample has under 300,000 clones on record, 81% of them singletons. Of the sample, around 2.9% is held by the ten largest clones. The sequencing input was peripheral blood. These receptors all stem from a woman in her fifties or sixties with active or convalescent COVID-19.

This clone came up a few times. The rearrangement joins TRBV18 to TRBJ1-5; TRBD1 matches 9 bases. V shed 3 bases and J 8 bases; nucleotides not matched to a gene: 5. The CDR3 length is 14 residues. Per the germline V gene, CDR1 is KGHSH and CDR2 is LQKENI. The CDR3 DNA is TGTGCCAGCTCACCCGGGACAGGGTATGAGCCCCAGCATTTT. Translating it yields CASSPGTGYEPQHF.

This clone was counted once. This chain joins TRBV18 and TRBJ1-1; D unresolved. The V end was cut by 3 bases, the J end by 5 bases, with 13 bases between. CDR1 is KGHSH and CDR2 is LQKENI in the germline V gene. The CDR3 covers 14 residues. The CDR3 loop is CASSPGGLGTEAFF. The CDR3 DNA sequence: TGTGCCAGCTCACCGGGCGGGCTTGGGACTGAAGCTTTCTTT.

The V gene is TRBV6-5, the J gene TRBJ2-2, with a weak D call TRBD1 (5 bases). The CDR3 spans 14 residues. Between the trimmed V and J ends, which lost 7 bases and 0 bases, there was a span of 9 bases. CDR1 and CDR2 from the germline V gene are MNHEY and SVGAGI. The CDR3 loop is CASTDRPNTGELFF. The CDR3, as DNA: TGTGCCAGCACAGACAGACCGAACACCGGGGAGCTGTTTTTT.

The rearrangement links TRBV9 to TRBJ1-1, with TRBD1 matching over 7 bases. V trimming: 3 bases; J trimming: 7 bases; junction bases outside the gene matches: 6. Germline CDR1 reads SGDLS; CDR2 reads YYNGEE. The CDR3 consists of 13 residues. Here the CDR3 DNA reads TGTGCCAGCAGCGCAGGGACAGAACTTGAAGCTTTCTTT. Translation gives CASSAGTELEAFF.

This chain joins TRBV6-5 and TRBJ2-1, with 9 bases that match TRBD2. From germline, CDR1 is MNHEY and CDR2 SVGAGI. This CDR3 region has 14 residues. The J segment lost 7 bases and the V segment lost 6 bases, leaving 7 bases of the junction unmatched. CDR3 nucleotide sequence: TGTGCCAGCAGCCTTAGCGGGGGACGGAATGAGCAGTTCTTC. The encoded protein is CASSLSGGRNEQFF.

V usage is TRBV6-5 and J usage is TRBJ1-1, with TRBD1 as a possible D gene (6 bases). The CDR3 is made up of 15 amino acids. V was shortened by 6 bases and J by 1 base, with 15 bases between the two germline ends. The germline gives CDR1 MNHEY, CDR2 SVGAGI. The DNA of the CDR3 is TGTGCCAGCAGCCCCCCGGGGGGGCAGAACACTGAAGCTTTCTTT. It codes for CASSPPGGQNTEAFF.

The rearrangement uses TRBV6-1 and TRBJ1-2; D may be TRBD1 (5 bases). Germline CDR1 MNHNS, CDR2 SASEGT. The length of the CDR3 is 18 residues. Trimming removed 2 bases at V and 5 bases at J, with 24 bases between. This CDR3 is CASSESRSGGPGRYGYTF. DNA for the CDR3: TGTGCCAGCAGTGAATCGAGAAGCGGGGGACCGGGTCGGTATGGCTACACCTTC.

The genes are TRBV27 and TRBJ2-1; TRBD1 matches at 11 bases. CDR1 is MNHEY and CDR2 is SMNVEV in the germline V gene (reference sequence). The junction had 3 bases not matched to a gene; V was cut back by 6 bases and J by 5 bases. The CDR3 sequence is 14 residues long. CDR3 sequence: CASSGQGAHNEQFF. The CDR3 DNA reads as TGTGCCAGCAGCGGACAGGGGGCGCACAATGAGCAGTTCTTC.

The CDR3 protein is CASSVDGGPTRAQYF. In DNA form, the CDR3 reads TGTGCCAGCAGCGTAGACGGGGGGCCTACGAGGGCCCAGTACTTC. This sequence joins TRBV9 and TRBJ2-5, with a weak D call TRBD2 (7 bases). Germline loops: CDR1 SGDLS, CDR2 YYNGEE. V lost 0 bases and J lost 9, with 18 bases in between. The CDR3 sequence is 15 residues long.

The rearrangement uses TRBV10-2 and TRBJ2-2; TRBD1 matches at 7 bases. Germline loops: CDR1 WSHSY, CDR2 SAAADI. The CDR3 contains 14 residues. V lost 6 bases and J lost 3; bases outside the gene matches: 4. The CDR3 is CASRRTGDTGELFF. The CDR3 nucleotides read TGCGCCAGCAGAAGAACAGGGGACACCGGGGAGCTGTTTTTT.

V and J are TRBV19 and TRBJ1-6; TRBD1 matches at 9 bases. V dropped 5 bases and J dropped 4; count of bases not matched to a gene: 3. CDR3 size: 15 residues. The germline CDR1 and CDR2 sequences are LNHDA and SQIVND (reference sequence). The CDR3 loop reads CASSLDRGYNSPLHF. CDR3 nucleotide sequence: TGTGCCAGTAGTTTGGACAGGGGATATAATTCACCCCTCCACTTT.

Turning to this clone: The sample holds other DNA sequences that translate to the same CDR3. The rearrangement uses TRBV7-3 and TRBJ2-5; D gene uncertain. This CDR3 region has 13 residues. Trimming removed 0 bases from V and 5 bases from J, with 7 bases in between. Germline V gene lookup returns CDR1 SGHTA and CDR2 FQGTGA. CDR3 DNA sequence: TGTGCCAGCAGCTTAACGCTCTACGAGACCCAGTACTTC. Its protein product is CASSLTLYETQYF.

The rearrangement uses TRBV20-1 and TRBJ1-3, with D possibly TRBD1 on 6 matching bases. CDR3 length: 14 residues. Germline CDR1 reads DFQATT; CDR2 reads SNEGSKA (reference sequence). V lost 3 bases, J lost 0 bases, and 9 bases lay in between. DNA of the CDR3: TGCAGTGCTAGTACAGGGCTCTCTGGAAACACCATATATTTT. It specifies CSASTGLSGNTIYF.

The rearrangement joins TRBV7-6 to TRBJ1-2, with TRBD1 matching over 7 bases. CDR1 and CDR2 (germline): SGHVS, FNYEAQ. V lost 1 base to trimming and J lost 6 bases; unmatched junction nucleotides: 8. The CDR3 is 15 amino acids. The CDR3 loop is CASSLGRGLVDGYTF. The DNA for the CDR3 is TGTGCCAGCAGCTTAGGCAGGGGGTTGGTAGATGGCTACACCTTC.

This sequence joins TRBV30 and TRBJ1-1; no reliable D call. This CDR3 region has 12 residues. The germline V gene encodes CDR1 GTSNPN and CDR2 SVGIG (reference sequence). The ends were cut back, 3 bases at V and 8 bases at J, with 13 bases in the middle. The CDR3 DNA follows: TGTGCCTGGAGCTTTGCGGGCGTCGAAGCTTTCTTT. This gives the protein CAWSFAGVEAFF.

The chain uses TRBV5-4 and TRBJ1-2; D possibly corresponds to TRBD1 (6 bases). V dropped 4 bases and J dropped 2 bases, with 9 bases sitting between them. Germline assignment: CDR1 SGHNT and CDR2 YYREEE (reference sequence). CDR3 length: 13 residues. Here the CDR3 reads CASSTGQNYGYTF. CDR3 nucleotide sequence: TGTGCCAGCAGCACGGGACAAAACTATGGCTACACCTTC.

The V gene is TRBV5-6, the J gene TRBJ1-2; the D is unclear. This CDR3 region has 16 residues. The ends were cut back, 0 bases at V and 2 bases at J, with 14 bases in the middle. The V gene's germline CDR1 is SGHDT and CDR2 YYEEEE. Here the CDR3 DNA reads TGTGCCAGCAGCTTGGGGAGGGAGGCCCACAACTATGGCTACACCTTC. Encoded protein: CASSLGREAHNYGYTF.

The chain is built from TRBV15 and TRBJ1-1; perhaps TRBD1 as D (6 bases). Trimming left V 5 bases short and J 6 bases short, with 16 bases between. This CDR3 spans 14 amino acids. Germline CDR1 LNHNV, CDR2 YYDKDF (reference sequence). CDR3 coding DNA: TGTGCCACCAGCGAGGAACAGGGCTTGCCTGAAGCTTTCTTT. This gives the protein CATSEEQGLPEAFF.

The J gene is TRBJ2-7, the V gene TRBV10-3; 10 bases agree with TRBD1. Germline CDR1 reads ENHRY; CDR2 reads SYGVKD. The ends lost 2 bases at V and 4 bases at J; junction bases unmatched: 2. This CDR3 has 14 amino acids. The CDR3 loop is CAISEDRGRYEQYF. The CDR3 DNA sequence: TGTGCCATCAGTGAGGACAGGGGGCGATACGAGCAGTACTTC.

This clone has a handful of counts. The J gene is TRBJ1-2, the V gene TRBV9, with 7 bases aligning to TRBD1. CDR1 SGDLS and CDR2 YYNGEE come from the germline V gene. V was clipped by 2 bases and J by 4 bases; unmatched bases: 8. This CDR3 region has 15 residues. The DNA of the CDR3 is TGTGCCAGCAGCGTCTCCGGGACAGCCTCCTATGGCTACACCTTC. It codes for CASSVSGTASYGYTF.

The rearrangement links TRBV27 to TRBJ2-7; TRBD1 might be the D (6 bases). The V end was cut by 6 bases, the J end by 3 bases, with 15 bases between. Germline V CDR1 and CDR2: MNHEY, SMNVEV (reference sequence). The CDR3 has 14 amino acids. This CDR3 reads CASSLQGRGYEQYF. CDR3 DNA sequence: TGTGCCAGCAGCCTACAGGGACGGGGCTACGAGCAGTACTTC.

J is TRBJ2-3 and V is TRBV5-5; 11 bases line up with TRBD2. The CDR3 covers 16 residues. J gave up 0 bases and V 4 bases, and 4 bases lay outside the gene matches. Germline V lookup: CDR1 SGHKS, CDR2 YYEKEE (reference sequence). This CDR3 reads CASSPLAGGSTDTQYF. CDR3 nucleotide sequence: TGTGCCAGCAGCCCCCTAGCGGGGGGAAGCACAGATACGCAGTATTTT.

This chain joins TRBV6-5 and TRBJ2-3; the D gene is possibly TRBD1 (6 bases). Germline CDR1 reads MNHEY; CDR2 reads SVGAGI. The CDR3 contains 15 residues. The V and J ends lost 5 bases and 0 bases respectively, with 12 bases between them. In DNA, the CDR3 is TGTGCCAGCAGTACTACCAGGGGTAGCACAGATACGCAGTATTTT. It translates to CASSTTRGSTDTQYF.

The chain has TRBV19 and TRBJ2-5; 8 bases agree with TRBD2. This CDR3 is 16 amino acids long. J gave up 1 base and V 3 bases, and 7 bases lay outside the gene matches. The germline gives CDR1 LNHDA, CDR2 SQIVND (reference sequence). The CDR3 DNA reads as TGTGCCAGTAGTATCGGGGGGGGCGGATCCCAAGAGACCCAGTACTTC. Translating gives CASSIGGGGSQETQYF.

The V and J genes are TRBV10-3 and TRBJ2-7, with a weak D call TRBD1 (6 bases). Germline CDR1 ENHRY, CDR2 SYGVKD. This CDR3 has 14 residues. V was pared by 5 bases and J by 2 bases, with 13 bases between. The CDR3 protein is CAISPGTMTYEQYF. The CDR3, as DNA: TGTGCCATCAGTCCCGGGACAATGACCTACGAGCAGTACTTC.

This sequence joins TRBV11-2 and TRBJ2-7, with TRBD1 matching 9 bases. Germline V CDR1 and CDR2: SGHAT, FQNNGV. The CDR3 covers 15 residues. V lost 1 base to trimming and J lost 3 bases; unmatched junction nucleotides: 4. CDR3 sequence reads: CASSLAGQGIYEQYF. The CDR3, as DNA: TGTGCCAGCAGCTTAGCGGGACAGGGTATCTACGAGCAGTACTTC.

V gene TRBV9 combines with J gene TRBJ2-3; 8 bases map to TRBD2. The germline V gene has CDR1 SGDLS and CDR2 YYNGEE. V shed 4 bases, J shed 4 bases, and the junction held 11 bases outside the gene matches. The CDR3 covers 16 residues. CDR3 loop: CASSPAAGGTSDTQYF. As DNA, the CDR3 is TGTGCCAGCAGCCCCGCCGCGGGGGGAACTTCAGATACGCAGTATTTT.

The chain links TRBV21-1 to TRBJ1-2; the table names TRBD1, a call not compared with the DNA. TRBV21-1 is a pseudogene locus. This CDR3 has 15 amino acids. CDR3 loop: CASSNLQGTHYGYTF. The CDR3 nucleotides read TGTGCCAGCAGCAATCTACAGGGCACGCACTATGGCTACACCTTC.

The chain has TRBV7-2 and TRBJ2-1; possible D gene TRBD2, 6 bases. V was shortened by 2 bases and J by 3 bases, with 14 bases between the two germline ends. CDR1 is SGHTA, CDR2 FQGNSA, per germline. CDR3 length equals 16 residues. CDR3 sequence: CASSLTRDSRYNEQFF. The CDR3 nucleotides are TGTGCCAGCAGCTTAACCCGGGACTCCCGCTACAATGAGCAGTTCTTC.